Below are 2 T cell receptor beta chains sequenced from a single sample in a study of shared clonotypes between healthy human individuals. TCRdb's copy holds only in-frame clones and misses some; the assay was immunoSEQ multiplex PCR. The table lists under 600,000 clones, about 98% of them singletons. Positively selected for CCR7, the CD45RO-negative cells used as naive CD8 cells excluded terminally differentiated effector memory CD45RA+ cells. Sequences were obtained from naive CD8+ T cells sorted from blood. The receptors come from a man aged 30-40 years in good health.

The V and J genes are TRBV7-9 and TRBJ2-7; 7 bases fit TRBD2. V lost 1 base, J lost 2 bases, and 5 bases stayed unmatched. The length of the CDR3 is 15 residues. Germline V CDR1 and CDR2: SEHNR, FQNEAQ (reference sequence). CDR3 DNA: TGTGCCAGCAGCTTAGTTCTGCGGGGGACCTACGAGCAGTACTTC. This gives the protein CASSLVLRGTYEQYF. Full variable domain (missing parts from reference TRBV7-9 and TRBJ2-7): DTGVSQNPRHKITKRGQNVTFRCDPISEHNRLYWYRQTLGQGPEFLTYFQNEAQLEKSRLLSDRFSAERPKGSFSTLEIQRTEQGDSAMYLCASSLVLRGTYEQYFGPGTRLTVT.

Only one count was recorded for this clone. The chain couples TRBV14 to TRBJ2-7; possibly TRBD2 for D (6 bases). CDR3 size: 17 residues. The V gene lost 0 bases and the J gene lost 2 bases, with 17 bases spanning the gap. Germline CDR1 reads SGHDN; CDR2 reads FVKESK. The CDR3 here is CASSQDAAGGSPYEQYF. The CDR3 nucleotides are TGTGCCAGCAGCCAAGATGCGGCCGGGGGTAGCCCCTACGAGCAGTACTTC.